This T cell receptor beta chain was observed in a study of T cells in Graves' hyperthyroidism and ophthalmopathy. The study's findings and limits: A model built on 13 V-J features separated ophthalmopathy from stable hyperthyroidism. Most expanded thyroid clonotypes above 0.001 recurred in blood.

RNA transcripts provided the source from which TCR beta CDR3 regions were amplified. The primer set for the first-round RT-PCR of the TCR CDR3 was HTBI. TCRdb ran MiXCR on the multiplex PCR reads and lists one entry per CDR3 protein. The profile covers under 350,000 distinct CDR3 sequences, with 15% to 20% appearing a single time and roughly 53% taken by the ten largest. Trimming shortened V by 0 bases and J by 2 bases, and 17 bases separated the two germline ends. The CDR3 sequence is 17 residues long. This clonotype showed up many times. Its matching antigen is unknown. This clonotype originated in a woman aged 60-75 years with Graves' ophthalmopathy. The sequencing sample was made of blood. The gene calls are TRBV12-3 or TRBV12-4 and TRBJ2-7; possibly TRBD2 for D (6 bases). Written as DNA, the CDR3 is TGTGCCAGCAGTTTAGCGCTCGCTGTGGAGGGCGCCTACGAGCAGTACTTC. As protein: CASSLALAVEGAYEQYF.